The 28 T cell receptor beta chains below all came from one sample that was sequenced in a study of Ad26.COV2.S vaccination and SARS-CoV-2 variants. Treatment indicated: around 19 received Ad26.COV2.S at low or high dose, single or two shots; 5 received placebo; per-sample allocation not given. The samples were gathered on day 63 after the first injection of vaccine or placebo. Profiling relied on immunoSEQ multiplex PCR, and the TCRdb table lists in-frame clones only, not all of them. In the table there are about 410,000 clones, 70% to 90% of which are singletons. The sample consisted of peripheral blood, taken in a trial of Ad26.COV2.S vaccine versus placebo. These TCRs come from a person between 18 and 60 years old who received the Ad26.COV2.S COVID-19 vaccine or a placebo.

The V gene is TRBV5-4, the J gene TRBJ2-2, with 8 nucleotides matching TRBD2. After removal of 1 base from V and 4 bases from J, the junction contained 3 bases not matched to a gene. Per the germline V gene, CDR1 is SGHNT and CDR2 is YYREEE (reference sequence). CDR3 length: 15 amino acids. The CDR3 nucleotides read TGTGCCAGCAGCTTGTATGCGGGGGGCACCGGGGAGCTGTTTTTT. This gives the protein CASSLYAGGTGELFF. The variable domain in full, completed from reference TRBV5-4 and TRBJ2-2, reads ETGVTQSPTHLIKTRGQQVTLRCSSQSGHNTVSWYQQALGQGPQFIFQYYREEENGRGNFPPRFSGLQFPNYSSELNVNALELDDSALYLCASSLYAGGTGELFFGEGSRLTVL.

With respect to this clone: Different DNA sequences within this sample yield the same CDR3. V and J are TRBV12-3 or TRBV12-4 and TRBJ2-7, with D unclear. The CDR3 has 12 residues. V was trimmed by 3 bases and J by 3 bases, leaving 6 bases between them. The CDR3 loop reads CASSFGSYEQYF. CDR3 bases: TGTGCCAGCAGTTTTGGCAGCTACGAGCAGTACTTC.

The J gene is TRBJ2-7, the V gene TRBV14; 8 bases match TRBD2. Germline assignment: CDR1 SGHDN and CDR2 FVKESK. Germline trimming cut 4 bases from V and 5 bases from J; bases unmatched to any gene: 13. CDR3 length: 16 residues. CDR3 DNA: TGTGCCAGCAGCCTCACAAGACTAGCGTTCTTGAACGAGCAGTACTTC. Translating gives CASSLTRLAFLNEQYF.

A single count supports this clone. The chain links TRBV9 to TRBJ1-4, with 7 bases lining up with TRBD1. The junction had 3 bases not matched to a gene; V was cut back by 3 bases and J by 4 bases. Germline assignment: CDR1 SGDLS and CDR2 YYNGEE. The CDR3 is made up of 14 amino acids. The CDR3 bases are TGTGCCAGCAGCGCAGGGGGGAGTAATGAAAAACTGTTTTTT. Amino acids: CASSAGGSNEKLFF.

This sequence joins TRBV10-3 and TRBJ2-6; unclear D gene. This CDR3 spans 22 amino acids. Germline V gives CDR1 ENHRY, CDR2 SYGVKD. V lost 7 bases and J 2 bases, leaving 33 bases between the germline ends. CDR3 sequence (DNA): TGTGCCATCACTCCCGCCTTCCCTTTGGGCCCGACTTGGGTACCTGGGGCCAACGTCCTGACTTTC. Translating it yields CAITPAFPLGPTWVPGANVLTF.

This clone was recorded once. The chain carries TRBV3-1 (or the pseudogene TRBV3-2) and TRBJ1-6; no clear D. The germline gives CDR1 LGHDT, CDR2 YNNKEL (reference sequence). This CDR3 spans 14 amino acids. V was shortened by 3 bases and J by 5 bases, with 8 bases between the two germline ends. The DNA of the CDR3 is TGTGCCAGCAGCCATAGGAATCATAATTCACCCCTCCACTTT. Amino acid sequence: CASSHRNHNSPLHF.

Comment on this clone: A single base separates this from a much larger clone, so it may be a read error. The rearrangement links TRBV21-1 to TRBJ2-7. TRBV21-1 is deemed a pseudogene. CDR3 size: 10 residues. The CDR3 loop is CASSPYEQYF. The CDR3 DNA follows: TGTGCCAGCAGCCCCTACGAGCAGTACTTC.

The chain recombines TRBV9 with TRBJ2-1, with 7 bases that match TRBD2. Germline CDR1 and CDR2: SGDLS and YYNGEE. CDR3 length: 12 residues. V shed 4 bases, J shed 9 bases, and the junction held 4 bases outside the gene matches. The CDR3 spells CASSLGEGEQFF. CDR3 nucleotide sequence: TGTGCCAGCAGCTTAGGGGAGGGTGAGCAGTTCTTC.

This chain joins TRBV5-1 and TRBJ2-3; the match to TRBD2 covers 10 bases. There are 15 residues in the CDR3. The ends lost 2 bases at V and 3 bases at J; junction bases unmatched: 3. CDR1 and CDR2 (germline): SGHRS, YFSETQ. The CDR3 nucleotides read TGCGCCAGCAGCTTCGGGACTAGCGCAACAGATACGCAGTATTTT. It is translated as CASSFGTSATDTQYF.

V and J are TRBV19 and TRBJ2-6; tentatively, D is TRBD1 (6 bases). CDR3 length: 17 residues. Between the trimmed V and J ends, which lost 1 base and 1 base, there was a span of 11 bases. Germline assignment: CDR1 LNHDA and CDR2 SQIVND (reference sequence). The CDR3 bases are TGTGCCAGTAGTATAGGGAGAGGGGGTTCTGGGGCCAACGTCCTGACTTTC. Its translation is CASSIGRGGSGANVLTF.

This chain uses TRBV12-3 or TRBV12-4 with TRBJ2-1; a weak D match, TRBD2 (6 bases). With 4 bases removed from V and 9 bases from J, the gap between germline ends came to 10 bases. This CDR3 region has 12 residues. CDR3: CASSSGLPEQFF. The CDR3 coding sequence is TGTGCCAGCAGTTCGGGACTTCCTGAGCAGTTCTTC.

This chain uses TRBV6-4 with TRBJ1-3, with TRBD1 as a possible D gene (6 bases). Trimming cost V 0 bases and J 0 bases, with 9 bases left between them. The CDR3 runs 16 residues. Germline CDR1 MRHNA, CDR2 SNTAGT. CDR3 coding DNA: TGTGCCAGCAGTGACTCAGGGGACATCTCTGGAAACACCATATATTTT. Residues: CASSDSGDISGNTIYF.

This clone came up a few times. The junction differs from germline at one of its ends, possibly a read error. This chain links TRBV11-2 with TRBJ2-7; no reliable D call. CDR3 length equals 13 residues. Germline V CDR1 and CDR2: SGHAT, FQNNGV. The CDR3 spells CASSLERSSEQYF. The CDR3 DNA follows: TGTGCCAGCAGCTTAGAAAGGTCCTCCGAGCAGTACTTC. The full variable domain, in which reference TRBV11-2 and TRBJ2-7 provide the parts outside the CDR3, is EAGVAQSPRYKIIEKRQSVAFWCNPISGHATLYWYQQILGQGPKLLIQFQNNGVVDDSQLPKDRFSAERLKGVDSTLKIQPAKLEDSAVYLCASSLERSSEQYFGPGTRLTVT.

The chain employs TRBV24-1 and TRBJ2-1; the D is unclear. The CDR3 loop spans 12 amino acids. V shed 2 bases and J shed 9 bases, with 7 bases lying between them. Looked up from germline, CDR1 is KGHDR and CDR2 is SFDVKD. CDR3 DNA: TGTGCCACCAGTGATTCCAGGAGTGAGCAGTTCTTC. Protein: CATSDSRSEQFF.

V and J are TRBV11-2 and TRBJ2-3; D is ambiguous. Between the trimmed V and J ends, which lost 1 base and 0 bases, there was a span of 11 bases. Germline CDR1 reads SGHAT; CDR2 reads FQNNGV. The CDR3 is 16 amino acids. DNA of the CDR3: TGTGCCAGCAGCTTAGTGACCACTGGAAGCACAGATACGCAGTATTTT. Translated: CASSLVTTGSTDTQYF.

This clone was seen a handful of times. This CDR3 is CASSEATGRRGTNEKLFF. The CDR3 DNA reads TGTGCCAGCAGTGAAGCGACAGGGAGGAGGGGAACTAATGAAAAACTGTTTTTT. The J gene is TRBJ1-4, the V gene TRBV2; 7 nucleotides align to TRBD1. The CDR3 is made up of 18 amino acids. The germline CDR1 and CDR2 sequences are SNHLY and FYNNEI. V shed 0 bases and J 1 base; nucleotides not matched to a gene: 8. Using reference TRBV2 and TRBJ1-4 for the parts outside the CDR3, the full variable domain is EPEVTQTPSHQVTQMGQEVILRCVPISNHLYFYWYRQILGQKVEFLVSFYNNEISEKSEIFDDQFSVERPDGSNFTLKIRSTKLEDSAMYFCASSEATGRRGTNEKLFFGSGTQLSVL.

The chain joins TRBV4-2 to TRBJ2-1, with 9 bases matching TRBD2. V dropped 0 bases and J dropped 4; count of bases not matched to a gene: 7. Germline V lookup: CDR1 LGHNA, CDR2 YNFKEQ. This CDR3 contains 17 residues. CDR3 DNA sequence: TGTGCCAGCAGCCAAGAAAGGGCTAGCGGGGAATACAATGAGCAGTTCTTC. Amino acid sequence: CASSQERASGEYNEQFF.

This chain uses TRBV7-9 with TRBJ1-4; no definite D call. This CDR3 is 12 amino acids long. Trimming pared 3 bases from V and 7 bases from J, leaving 6 bases between. Germline-derived CDR1 and CDR2 are SEHNR and FQNEAQ (reference sequence). The CDR3 reads CASSFQIEKLFF. CDR3 nucleotides: TGTGCCAGCAGCTTCCAGATTGAAAAACTGTTTTTT.

This chain joins TRBV4-1 and TRBJ2-1, with a possible D match to TRBD1 (7 bases). V lost 5 bases and J lost 5, with 16 bases in between. This CDR3 is 15 amino acids long. Germline CDR1 reads MGHRA; CDR2 reads YSYEKL. For the CDR3, the DNA is TGCGCCAGCAGCACCCGGACAGGCGGGGACAATGAGCAGTTCTTC. Its translation is CASSTRTGGDNEQFF.

This clone has ten or more counts. This chain connects TRBV23-1 to TRBJ1-4; TRBD1 matches 9 bases. TRBV23-1 is identified as an open reading frame with a role that is uncertain. The CDR3 consists of 18 residues. The J segment lost 0 bases and the V segment lost 4 bases, leaving 9 bases of the junction unmatched. The CDR3 nucleotides read TGCGCCAGCAGTCCCGCCCGGGACAGGGCTTCAACTAATGAAAAACTGTTTTTT. The encoded protein is CASSPARDRASTNEKLFF.

The chain carries TRBV4-1 and TRBJ2-7; TRBD1 might be the D (5 bases). With 8 bases removed from V and 1 base from J, the gap between germline ends came to 18 bases. Germline CDR1 is MGHRA and CDR2 is YSYEKL. The CDR3 is 15 residues long. The CDR3 is CASLPRFDSSYEQYF. The CDR3 bases are TGCGCCAGCCTACCCCGCTTCGACAGTTCCTACGAGCAGTACTTC.

The chain combines TRBV19 with TRBJ2-7; D may correspond to TRBD1 or TRBD2 (5 bases each). With 5 bases removed from V and 3 bases from J, the gap between germline ends came to 11 bases. This CDR3 comprises 13 residues. Germline V gives CDR1 LNHDA, CDR2 SQIVND (reference sequence). This CDR3 reads CASSRGPSYEQYF. CDR3 in DNA: TGTGCCAGTAGTCGGGGCCCAAGCTACGAGCAGTACTTC.

This rearrangement joins TRBV11-3 to TRBJ1-1, with TRBD1 matching 8 bases. CDR3 size: 15 residues. Germline V gene lookup returns CDR1 SGHNT and CDR2 YENEEA. With V trimmed by 5 bases and J by 0 bases, 5 bases remained unmatched. CDR3 region: CASSAQGEMNTEAFF. The CDR3, as DNA: TGTGCCAGCAGCGCACAGGGGGAAATGAACACTGAAGCTTTCTTT.

The chain links TRBV9 to TRBJ2-3; no firm D call. This CDR3 region has 15 residues. CDR1 and CDR2 from the germline V gene are SGDLS and YYNGEE. V was clipped by 0 bases and J by 2 bases, with 10 bases between them. DNA of the CDR3: TGTGCCAGCAGCGTAGAGGGATGGGACACAGATACGCAGTATTTT. It translates to CASSVEGWDTDTQYF.

The J gene is TRBJ2-1, the V gene TRBV15; maybe TRBD2 (6 bases). The germline V and J ends were trimmed by 0 bases and 4 bases, with 19 bases remaining between them. This CDR3 is 18 amino acids long. Germline V CDR1 and CDR2: LNHNV, YYDKDF (reference sequence). The CDR3 loop reads CATSRDYRASESYNEQFF. CDR3 DNA: TGTGCCACCAGCAGAGATTATAGGGCTAGCGAATCGTACAATGAGCAGTTCTTC.

Concerning this clone itself: Different DNA sequences within this sample yield the same CDR3. V is TRBV5-1 and J is TRBJ2-1; 10 bases line up with TRBD2. CDR3 length equals 15 residues. V shed 0 bases, J shed 9 bases, and the junction held 6 bases outside the gene matches. Germline assignment: CDR1 SGHRS and CDR2 YFSETQ. CDR3 DNA: TGCGCCAGCAGCTTGGGACTAGCGGGTGGAAGTGAGCAGTTCTTC. The encoded protein is CASSLGLAGGSEQFF.

The chain joins TRBV3-1 (or the pseudogene TRBV3-2) to TRBJ2-1, with D perhaps being TRBD1 or TRBD2 (7 bases each). The germline CDR1 and CDR2 sequences are LGHDT and YNNKEL (reference sequence). The V and J ends lost 7 bases and 2 bases respectively, with 12 bases between them. This CDR3 has 14 residues. The CDR3 DNA reads TGTGCCAGCACCAGGGGGGGAACCTACAATGAGCAGTTCTTC. Translated: CASTRGGTYNEQFF.

The chain combines TRBV27 with TRBJ2-1; 13 nucleotides line up with TRBD2. V was pared by 6 bases and J by 0 bases, with 8 bases of the junction left unmatched. Germline loops: CDR1 MNHEY, CDR2 SMNVEV (reference sequence). The CDR3 covers 18 residues. CDR3 DNA: TGTGCCAGCAGCAGCGGGACTAGCGGGGTTAGCTCCTACAATGAGCAGTTCTTC. Protein product: CASSSGTSGVSSYNEQFF.